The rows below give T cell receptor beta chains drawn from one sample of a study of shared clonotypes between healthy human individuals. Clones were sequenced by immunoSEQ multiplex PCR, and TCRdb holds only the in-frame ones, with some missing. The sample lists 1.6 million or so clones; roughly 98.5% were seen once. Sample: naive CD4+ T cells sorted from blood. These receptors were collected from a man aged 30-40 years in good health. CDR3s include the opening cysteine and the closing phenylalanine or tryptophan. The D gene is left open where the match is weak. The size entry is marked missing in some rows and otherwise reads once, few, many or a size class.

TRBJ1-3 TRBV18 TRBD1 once CASSLSGTDEGNTIYF TGTGCCAGCTCACTATCCGGGACAGACGAGGGAAACACCATATATTTT
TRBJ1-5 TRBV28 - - CATRLLTNQPQHF TGTGCCACCCGCCTACTGACGAATCAGCCCCAGCATTTT
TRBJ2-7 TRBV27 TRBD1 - CASRGQGVPSYEQYF TGTGCCAGCAGGGGACAGGGGGTGCCCTCCTACGAGCAGTACTTC
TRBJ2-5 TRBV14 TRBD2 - CASSQILAGAETQYF TGTGCCAGCAGCCAAATTCTAGCGGGAGCAGAGACCCAGTACTTC
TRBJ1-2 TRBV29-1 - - CSADGRVGYTF TGCAGCGCTGATGGTAGGGTCGGCTACACCTTC
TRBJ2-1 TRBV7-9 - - CASSAPGPIQFF TGTGCCAGCAGCGCGCCTGGCCCTATCCAGTTCTTC
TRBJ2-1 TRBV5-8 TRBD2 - CASSPGLAEQFF TGTGCCAGCAGCCCAGGACTAGCGGAGCAGTTCTTC
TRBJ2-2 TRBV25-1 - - CASSESRRETNTGELFF TGTGCCAGCAGTGAATCCCGTCGGGAAACGAACACCGGGGAGCTGTTTTTT
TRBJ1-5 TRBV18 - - CASSPGTGNQPQHF TGTGCCAGCTCGCCCGGGACGGGCAATCAGCCCCAGCATTTT
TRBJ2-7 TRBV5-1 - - CASSLGTATYEQYF TGCGCCAGCAGCTTGGGGACAGCCACCTACGAGCAGTACTTC
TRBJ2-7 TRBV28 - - CASSLRTYEQHF TGTGCCAGCAGTCTGCGGACGTACGAGCAGCACTTC
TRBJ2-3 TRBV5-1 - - CASSSGTSADTQYF TGCGCCAGCAGCTCCGGGACATCCGCAGATACGCAGTATTTT
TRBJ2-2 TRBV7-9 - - CASSFSGLRAGELFF TGTGCCAGCAGCTTTAGCGGTTTGAGGGCCGGGGAGCTGTTTTTT
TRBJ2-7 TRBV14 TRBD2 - CASSRREIDDYYEQYF TGTGCCAGCAGCCGGCGGGAGATAGACGACTACTACGAGCAGTACTTC
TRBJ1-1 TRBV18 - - CASSPEGYTEAFF TGTGCCAGCTCACCAGAGGGGTACACTGAAGCTTTCTTT
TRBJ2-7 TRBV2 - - CASSAKASFAEQYF TGTGCCAGCAGTGCAAAGGCAAGTTTCGCCGAGCAGTACTTC
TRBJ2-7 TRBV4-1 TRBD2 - CASSQDPRSSAGTYEQYF TGCGCCAGCAGCCAAGACCCTCGGTCTTCAGCGGGGACCTACGAGCAGTACTTC
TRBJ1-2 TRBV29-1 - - CSVDQDHRGYGYTF TGCAGCGTAGATCAGGACCACCGGGGCTATGGCTACACCTTC
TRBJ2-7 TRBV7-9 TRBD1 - CASSLLAGGYEQYF TGTGCCAGCAGCTTATTGGCAGGGGGCTACGAGCAGTACTTC
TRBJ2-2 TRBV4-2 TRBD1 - CASSQVLLGTGVSGELFF TGTGCCAGCAGCCAAGTTCTTCTAGGGACAGGGGTATCCGGGGAGCTGTTTTTT
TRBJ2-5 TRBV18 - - CASSQGHPETQYF TGTGCCAGCTCACAAGGACACCCAGAGACCCAGTACTTC
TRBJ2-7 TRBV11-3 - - CASSLDGGGARNEQYF TGTGCCAGCAGCTTAGATGGCGGAGGGGCAAGGAACGAGCAGTACTTC
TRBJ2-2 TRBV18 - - CASSPQVVDTGELFF TGTGCCAGCTCACCACAGGTAGTGGACACCGGGGAGCTGTTTTTT
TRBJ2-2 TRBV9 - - CASSVALARNTGELFF TGTGCCAGCAGCGTAGCCCTCGCGAGGAACACCGGGGAGCTGTTTTTT
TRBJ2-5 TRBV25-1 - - CASSGLTQETQYF TGTGCCAGCAGTGGGCTCACCCAAGAGACCCAGTACTTC
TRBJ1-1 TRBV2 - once CASTGQGRGSEAFF TGTGCCAGCACGGGACAAGGGAGAGGGTCTGAAGCTTTCTTT
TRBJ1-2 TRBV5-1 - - CASSLSVNYGYTF TGCGCCAGCAGCTTGTCGGTTAACTATGGCTACACCTTC
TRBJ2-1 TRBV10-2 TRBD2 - CASSELAGYYEQFF TGCGCCAGCAGTGAACTAGCGGGATACTATGAGCAGTTCTTC
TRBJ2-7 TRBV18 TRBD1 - CASSPLGTGSDEQYF TGTGCCAGCTCACCACTGGGGACAGGTTCCGACGAGCAGTACTTC
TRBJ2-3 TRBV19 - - CASSLGTWGDTQYF TGTGCCAGTAGTCTAGGGACTTGGGGAGATACGCAGTATTTT
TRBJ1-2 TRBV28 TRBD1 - CASRDRTGDFASYTF TGTGCCAGCAGGGACCGGACAGGGGACTTCGCAAGCTACACCTTC
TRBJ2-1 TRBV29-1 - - CSVRRDERRRNEQFF TGCAGCGTACGCCGGGACGAAAGGCGTCGTAATGAGCAGTTCTTC
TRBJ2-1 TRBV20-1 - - CSARGSYEQFF TGCAGTGCTAGAGGGTCATATGAGCAGTTCTTC
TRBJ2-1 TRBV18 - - CASSRTGRTNEQFF TGTGCCAGCTCACGTACAGGACGGACCAATGAGCAGTTCTTC
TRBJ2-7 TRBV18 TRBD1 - CASSPPDRRSYEQYF TGTGCCAGCTCACCACCGGACAGGAGATCCTACGAGCAGTACTTC
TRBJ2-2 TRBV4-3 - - CASSIYTGELFF TGCGCCAGCAGCATATACACCGGGGAGCTGTTTTTT
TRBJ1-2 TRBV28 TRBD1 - CASSLPARQGSYTF TGTGCCAGCAGTCTACCGGCTCGACAGGGGAGCTACACCTTC
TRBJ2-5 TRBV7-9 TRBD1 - CASSLLTGGEETQYF TGTGCCAGCAGCTTACTGACAGGGGGCGAAGAGACCCAGTACTTC
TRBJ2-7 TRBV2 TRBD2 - CASSGLAGGEQYF TGTGCCAGCAGCGGATTAGCGGGAGGCGAGCAGTACTTC
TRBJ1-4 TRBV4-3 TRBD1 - CASSQYTGGATNEKLFF TGCGCCAGCAGCCAATATACAGGGGGGGCGACTAATGAAAAACTGTTTTTT
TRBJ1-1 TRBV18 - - CASSPPSVMNTEAFF TGTGCCAGCTCACCACCTTCAGTCATGAACACTGAAGCTTTCTTT
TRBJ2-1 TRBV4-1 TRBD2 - CASSQLLAGFWEQFF TGCGCCAGCAGCCAACTACTAGCGGGTTTCTGGGAGCAGTTCTTC
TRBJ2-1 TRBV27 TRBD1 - CASSLSWTGYHEQFF TGTGCCAGCAGTTTAAGTTGGACAGGGTATCATGAGCAGTTCTTC